The rows below give T cell receptor beta chains drawn from one sample of a study of lymphopenia after photon versus proton radiotherapy. The repertoire was sequenced with immunoSEQ multiplex PCR; TCRdb's copy has only in-frame clones and lacks some. The data show 45,000 to 65,000 clones, around 83% seen once. The sequencing here drew on peripheral blood, taken from a patient treated with photon-based radiotherapy. The origin of the receptors is a man in his fifties with gastric cancer. Each CDR3 is given with its conserved first and last residue. The D gene is left open where the match is weak. Some rows mark clone size as missing; the rest say once, few, many or name a class of expanded clone.

v_call	clone_size	j_call	d_call	cdr3_nt	cdr3_aa
TRBV27	-	TRBJ2-3	-	TGTGCCAGCAGTTCTCCACCCACAGATACGCAGTATTTT	CASSSPPTDTQYF
TRBV19	-	TRBJ1-1	-	TGTGCCAGTAGTATCCGGAGGGGACCTGAAGCTTTCTTT	CASSIRRGPEAFF
TRBV19	once	TRBJ2-7	-	TGTGCCAGTAGTATCGGGTCGAGCTCCTACGAGCAGTACTTC	CASSIGSSSYEQYF
TRBV30	-	TRBJ1-2	-	TGTGCCTGGAGAAGGGGTGGCTACACCTTC	CAWRRGGYTF
TRBV5-5	-	TRBJ2-7	-	TGTGCCAGCAGCTTGGAGGCGTCCTACGAGCAGTACTTC	CASSLEASYEQYF
TRBV5-4	-	TRBJ2-5	-	TGTGCCAGCAGCCCGGGACATAGTCAAGAGACCCAGTACTTC	CASSPGHSQETQYF
TRBV6-5	few	TRBJ1-1	-	TGTGCCACGCAAACGGTTTCGCGACGGAACACTGAAGCTTTCTTT	CATQTVSRRNTEAFF
TRBV12-5	-	TRBJ2-1	-	TGTGCTAGTGGTTTGGGGACTAGGGGGAATGAGCAGTTCTTC	CASGLGTRGNEQFF
TRBV27	-	TRBJ1-2	-	TGTGCCAGCCGAAACCCACAGCAGACGGGTCTAAGTGGCTACACCTTC	CASRNPQQTGLSGYTF
TRBV28	-	TRBJ2-2	-	TGTGCCAGCAGTTTGAACAGGGAGAACACCGGGGAGCTGTTTTTT	CASSLNRENTGELFF
TRBV11-2	-	TRBJ2-5	-	TGTGCCAGCAGCGTTCAAGAGACCCAGTACTTC	CASSVQETQYF
TRBV19	many	TRBJ2-7	TRBD1	TGTGCCAGTAGTCCCGGGACAGGGTCCTACGAGCAGTACTTC	CASSPGTGSYEQYF
TRBV11-2	-	TRBJ2-7	TRBD2	TGTGCCAGCAGCTTATCGACTAGCGGGAGTCCCTACGAGCAGTACTTC	CASSLSTSGSPYEQYF
TRBV2	-	TRBJ2-7	-	TGTGCCAGCCGGGGCCAGCGGAGCTCCTACGAGCAGTACTTC	CASRGQRSSYEQYF
TRBV7-6	-	TRBJ1-1	-	TGTGCCAGCAGCGTTCTGGGGGAGAACACTGAAGCTTTCTTT	CASSVLGENTEAFF
TRBV4-2	-	TRBJ2-6	-	TGTGCCAGCAGCCAAGCTCAGGGGTATGGGGCCAACGTCCTGACTTTC	CASSQAQGYGANVLTF
TRBV30	few	TRBJ2-7	-	TGTGCCTGGAGTGGGAGCTACGAGCAGTACTTC	CAWSGSYEQYF
TRBV19	-	TRBJ2-2	-	TGTGCCAGTAGCCCCCCCCGATCGTCGGGGGCCGGGGAGCTGTTTTTT	CASSPPRSSGAGELFF
TRBV19	-	TRBJ2-7	-	TGTGCCAGTAGTATTACAGGGGAGCAGTACTTC	CASSITGEQYF
TRBV6-5	-	TRBJ1-4	-	TGTGCCAGCAGTTACCGGCCCCCCGAAAAACTGTTTTTT	CASSYRPPEKLFF
TRBV5-6	-	TRBJ1-1	-	TGTGCCAGCAGCGCAGAATATCGGGGAAACACTGAAGCTTTCTTT	CASSAEYRGNTEAFF
TRBV5-6	few	TRBJ2-7	-	TGTGCCAGCAGCTTGGGCGCGTCGGAGCAGTACTTC	CASSLGASEQYF
TRBV7-8	once	TRBJ2-5	-	TGTGCCAGCAGGTCCCCTCCATGGGTACCCTTGGGAGAGACCCAGTACTTC	CASRSPPWVPLGETQYF
TRBV5-1	-	TRBJ2-3	TRBD2	TGCGCCAGCAGCAAACTAGCGCCCACAGATACGCAGTATTTT	CASSKLAPTDTQYF
TRBV28	-	TRBJ2-7	-	TGTGCCAGCAGTTCCCCTGGGACATCCTTGTACGAGCAGTACTTC	CASSSPGTSLYEQYF
TRBV4-2	-	TRBJ2-5	-	TGTGCCAGCAGCCAAGAAACTCAGGGGAGGAGGGAGACCCAGTACTTC	CASSQETQGRRETQYF